A single sample gave rise to the 16 T cell receptor beta chains below, sequenced in a study of tumor and adjacent non-tumor tissue in lung cancer. This sample's RNA came from whole unsorted tissue. Three rounds of nested PCR, following a modified ARM-PCR protocol, produced the TCRbeta library. TCRdb called the multiplex PCR reads again in MiXCR, with one record for every CDR3 protein. The sample holds more than 75,000 distinct CDR3 sequences, less than 75% seen once. Sequencing was done on a sample of lung tumor tissue. These receptors were collected from a woman in her sixties or seventies with non-small cell lung cancer.

Of note for this clonotype: One end of the junction varies from germline; a read error may be responsible. J is TRBJ1-5 and V is TRBV28; D uncertain. The CDR3 length is 12 residues. From germline, CDR1 is MDHEN and CDR2 SYDVKM. The CDR3 protein is CVSKKSNQPQHF. DNA for the CDR3: TGTGTCAGCAAGAAGAGCAATCAGCCCCAGCATTTT. The whole variable domain, remainder taken from reference TRBV28 and TRBJ1-5, is DVKVTQSSRYLVKRTGEKVFLECVQDMDHENMFWYRQDPGLGLRLIYFSYDVKMKEKGDIPEGYSVSREKKERFSLILESASTNQTSMYLCVSKKSNQPQHFGDGTRLSIL.

Points on this clonotype: This could be a read error, since a much larger clone is one nucleotide away. CDR3 residues: CSAPQGFGTHTQYF. In DNA, the CDR3 is TGCAGTGCCCCACAGGGATTCGGTACACATACGCAGTATTTT. The chain couples TRBV20-1 to TRBJ2-3, with a weak D call TRBD1 (6 bases). V was cut by 6 bases and J by 7 bases, with 20 bases left in between. CDR3 size: 14 residues. Germline V gene sequence: CDR1 DFQATT, CDR2 SNEGSKA (reference sequence).

This clonotype was picked up many times. This chain connects TRBV24-1 to TRBJ2-7; weak D call: TRBD2 (5 bases). V lost 4 bases and J 8 bases, leaving 8 bases between the germline ends. Germline values: CDR1 KGHDR, CDR2 SFDVKD. This CDR3 comprises 11 residues. CDR3 DNA: TGTGCCACCAGTGAAGAGGGTCAGCAGTACTTC. It is translated as CATSEEGQQYF.

About this clonotype: Sequence at one end of the junction differs from germline and may be a read error. This chain connects TRBV6-5 to TRBJ1-2; D gene uncertain. In germline, CDR1 is MNHEY, CDR2 SVGAGI. This CDR3 has 14 residues. The CDR3 sequence: CTSSYGHCRYGYTF. Written as DNA, the CDR3 is TGTACCAGCAGTTACGGGCATTGCCGATATGGCTACACCTTC.

With respect to this clonotype: Given a much more abundant clone one base away, this may be a read error. The CDR3 loop reads CVSRPTASISYEQYF. CDR3 nucleotides: TGTGTCAGCAGACCGACAGCTTCCATCTCCTACGAGCAGTACTTC. The V and J genes are TRBV28 and TRBJ2-7; D possibly corresponds to TRBD1 (5 bases). This CDR3 spans 15 amino acids. Germline V gene lookup returns CDR1 MDHEN and CDR2 SYDVKM.

This clonotype was observed a handful of times. The rearrangement joins TRBV28 to TRBJ1-4; D is possibly TRBD1 (5 bases). The length of the CDR3 is 16 residues. Trimming left V 4 bases short and J 2 bases short, with 14 bases between. Germline CDR1 is MDHEN and CDR2 is SYDVKM. The CDR3 sequence is CASSYHTGSTNEKLFF. CDR3 nucleotide sequence: TGTGCCAGCAGTTATCACACAGGTTCCACTAATGAAAAACTGTTTTTT.

This clonotype turned up a few times. The genes are TRBV7-9 and TRBJ1-2; TRBD1 might be the D (5 bases). The V gene's germline CDR1 is SEHNR and CDR2 FQNEAQ (reference sequence). This CDR3 comprises 13 residues. Trimming removed 6 bases from V and 6 bases from J, with 14 bases in between. The CDR3 loop reads CASSSEVGDGYTF. CDR3 nucleotide sequence: TGTGCCAGCAGTTCAGAAGTGGGGGATGGCTACACCTTC.

About this clonotype itself: Given the absence of the conserved phenylalanine or tryptophan at the CDR3 end, a read error is likely. It is unclear where the CDR3 begins or ends on the DNA, so no DNA is shown, and the CDR3 is as TCRdb lists it. The chain links TRBV5-6 to TRBJ2-1. Germline values: CDR1 SGHDT, CDR2 YYEEEE. The CDR3 numbers 15 amino acids, ends counted. CDR3 region: CASSLGPQEEDEQSL.

With respect to this clonotype: At one end, the junction sequence differs from germline, possibly due to a read error. J is TRBJ2-5 and V is TRBV6-5; possibly TRBD1 for D (5 bases). The CDR3 covers 14 residues. Germline V CDR1 and CDR2: MNHEY, SVGAGI. CDR3 nucleotide sequence: TGTGCCTGCAGGATCGACAGAAACCAAGAGACCCAGTACTTC. Amino acids: CACRIDRNQETQYF.

A word on this clonotype: One junction end disagrees with the germline gene, perhaps due to a read error. V gene TRBV10-3 combines with J gene TRBJ2-7, with TRBD2 matching over 10 bases. Per germline, CDR1 ENHRY and CDR2 SYGVKD. This CDR3 has 14 amino acids. The CDR3, as DNA: TGTACCATCAGCGCCGGGACTAGCGAGGCTCAGCAGTACTTC. Residues: CTISAGTSEAQQYF.

The rearrangement uses TRBV7-8 and TRBJ2-1; D may be TRBD1 (5 bases). Trimming pared 1 base from V and 10 bases from J, leaving 17 bases between. Germline V gene lookup returns CDR1 SGHVS and CDR2 FQNEAQ. This CDR3 contains 15 residues. CDR3 DNA sequence: TGTGCCAGCAGCTTAGGTATACAGGCACCCAAAGAGCAGTTCTTC. Encoded protein: CASSLGIQAPKEQFF.

This clonotype was recorded many times. The rearrangement links TRBV5-6 to TRBJ2-1; TRBD2 agrees at 7 bases. This CDR3 is 17 amino acids long. Germline CDR1 is SGHDT and CDR2 is YYEEEE. V shed 0 bases, J shed 7 bases, and the junction held 13 bases outside the gene matches. The CDR3 DNA reads TGTGCCAGCAGCTTGGGAGGGCCAGCGGGAATGGGTAATGAGCAGTTCTTC. It encodes CASSLGGPAGMGNEQFF.

Concerning this clonotype itself: Germline and junction disagree at one end, which may indicate a read error. The chain joins TRBV9 to TRBJ2-2, with TRBD1 matching over 7 bases. CDR3 length equals 16 residues. Per the germline V gene, CDR1 is SGDLS and CDR2 is YYNGEE. CDR3 amino acids: CVSSEYGTANTGELFF. CDR3 nucleotides: TGTGTCAGCAGCGAATACGGGACAGCGAACACCGGGGAGCTGTTTTTT.

The J gene is TRBJ1-1, the V gene TRBV11-2; no definite D call. In germline, CDR1 is SGHAT, CDR2 FQNNGV. The CDR3 has 13 amino acids. V was cut by 11 bases and J by 4 bases, with 17 bases left in between. The CDR3: CACHRVRGTEAFF. CDR3 DNA sequence: TGTGCCTGTCATAGAGTCCGAGGCACTGAAGCTTTCTTT.

Of note for this clonotype: A clone one base away is much larger, so this may be a read error. The chain combines TRBV5-1 with TRBJ2-2; TRBD2 agrees at 8 bases. The germline CDR1 and CDR2 sequences are SGHRS and YFSETQ. CDR3 size: 16 residues. V was clipped by 4 bases and J by 5 bases; unmatched bases: 10. The CDR3 region is CASSPSLAGDTGELFF. The CDR3 DNA is TGCGCCAGCAGCCCGTCGCTAGCGGGTGATACCGGGGAGCTGTTTTTT.

In regard to this clonotype: At one boundary the junction diverges from the germline segment, which might be a read error. The J gene is TRBJ2-5, the V gene TRBV29-1; TRBD2 agrees at 15 bases. This CDR3 is 15 amino acids long. The germline CDR1 and CDR2 sequences are SQVTM and ANQGSEA. The CDR3 region is CGVKGLAGGGETEYF. CDR3 in DNA: TGCGGCGTCAAGGGACTAGCGGGAGGAGGAGAGACCGAATACTTC.